The entry below describes one T cell receptor (beta chain). This sample was included in a study of T cell repertoires in cytomegalovirus infection. At the level of the study: Based on public TCR beta signatures, there were indications of CMV infection and of a matching HLA type.

TCRdb re-analysed the reads in MiXCR, keeping a single row per CDR3 protein. The sample holds 600,000 to 800,000 distinct CDR3 sequences, approximately 24% seen once. CDR3 length: 8 residues. The germline gives CDR1 DFQATT, CDR2 SNEGSKA (reference sequence). Specimen: CD8+ T cells from PBMCs. The chain recombines TRBV20-1 with TRBJ1-2; D is uncertain. The sequence was obtained from a human donor in good health (CMV status not recorded). Some clones in this sample may be carry-over from other donors' samples. CDR3 DNA: TGCAGCGGGGATGGCTACACCTTC. Translation gives CSGDGYTF.